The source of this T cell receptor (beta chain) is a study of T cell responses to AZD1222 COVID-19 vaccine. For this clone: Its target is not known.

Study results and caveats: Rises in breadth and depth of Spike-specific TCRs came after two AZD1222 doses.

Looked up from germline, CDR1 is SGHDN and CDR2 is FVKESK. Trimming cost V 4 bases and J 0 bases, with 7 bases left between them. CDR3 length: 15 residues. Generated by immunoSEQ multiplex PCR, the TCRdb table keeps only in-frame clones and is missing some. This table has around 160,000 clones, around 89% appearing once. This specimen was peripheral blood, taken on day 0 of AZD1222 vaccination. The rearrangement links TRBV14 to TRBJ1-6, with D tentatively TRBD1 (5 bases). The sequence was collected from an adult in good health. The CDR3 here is CASSPDSSYNSPLHF. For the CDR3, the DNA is TGTGCCAGCAGCCCTGACAGCTCCTATAATTCACCCCTCCACTTT.